The 22 T cell receptor beta chains given below trace back to one sample, sequenced in a study of T cell responses to AZD1222 COVID-19 vaccine. Here immunoSEQ multiplex PCR was the method, and the copy in TCRdb shows in-frame clones only, minus some. Altogether over 100,000 clones are present, about 93% being singletons, with the ten largest covering about 5%. The sample consisted of peripheral blood, taken on day 0 of AZD1222 vaccination. These receptors came from an adult in good health.

The gene calls are TRBV20-1 and TRBJ1-1, with unresolved D. The CDR3 totals 10 residues. V dropped 2 bases and J dropped 8 bases, with 6 bases sitting between them. Germline V gives CDR1 DFQATT, CDR2 SNEGSKA (reference sequence). This chain's CDR3 is CSARKGEAFF. For the CDR3, the DNA is TGCAGTGCTAGAAAGGGAGAAGCTTTCTTT.

The rearrangement links TRBV7-2 to TRBJ1-2, with D possibly being TRBD1 (6 bases). CDR3 length: 13 residues. CDR1 is SGHTA, CDR2 FQGNSA, per germline. Trimming took 1 base from V and 8 from J, leaving 11 bases between them. The CDR3 DNA reads as TGTGCCAGCAGCTTAGTGGGGGCGCGGGGCTACACCTTC. Translated, it gives CASSLVGARGYTF.

The chain's CDR3 is CASSQARDRGGGYTF. For the CDR3, the DNA is TGCGCCAGCAGCCAAGCTAGAGACAGGGGAGGAGGCTACACCTTC. This chain connects TRBV4-1 to TRBJ1-2; 8 positions agree with TRBD1. V shed 1 base, J shed 8 bases, and the junction held 9 bases outside the gene matches. The CDR3 is 15 amino acids. Germline V gene lookup returns CDR1 MGHRA and CDR2 YSYEKL.

A note on this clone: This CDR3 is also generated by other DNA sequences in the sample. The chain carries TRBV5-4 and TRBJ1-5; D call uncertain. With 0 bases removed from V and 3 bases from J, the gap between germline ends came to 4 bases. The CDR3 extends over 13 amino acids. From germline, CDR1 is SGHNT and CDR2 YYREEE (reference sequence). In nucleotides, the CDR3 is TGTGCCAGCAGCTTGGACTACAATCAGCCCCAGCATTTT. The encoded protein is CASSLDYNQPQHF.

This chain connects TRBV18 to TRBJ2-2; 7 nucleotides line up with TRBD1. CDR3 length: 15 amino acids. Germline-derived CDR1 and CDR2 are KGHSH and LQKENI. After removal of 3 bases from V and 0 bases from J, the junction contained 1 base not matched to a gene. CDR3: CASSPGTANTGELFF. Written as DNA, the CDR3 is TGTGCCAGCTCACCGGGGACAGCGAACACCGGGGAGCTGTTTTTT.

This clone was observed once. The chain joins TRBV7-9 to TRBJ1-5, with D tentatively TRBD1 (6 bases). This CDR3 region has 14 residues. The germline gives CDR1 SEHNR, CDR2 FQNEAQ (reference sequence). V lost 5 bases to trimming and J lost 11 bases, with 19 bases between them. The CDR3: CASSTSTGSGSQHF. CDR3 in DNA: TGTGCCAGCAGCACTAGCACAGGGTCGGGGTCCCAGCATTTT.

The genes are TRBV11-2 and TRBJ2-5, with D hard to call. V was shortened by 4 bases and J by 4 bases, with 22 bases between the two germline ends. Germline V gives CDR1 SGHAT, CDR2 FQNNGV. The CDR3 is made up of 17 amino acids. CDR3 residues: CASSSPMGSVLGETQYF. CDR3 bases: TGTGCCAGCAGCTCGCCTATGGGGTCGGTTTTAGGAGAGACCCAGTACTTC.

This clone has just a few counts. The chain recombines TRBV7-8 with TRBJ1-2, with D unresolved. The CDR3 runs 13 residues. Germline CDR1 is SGHVS and CDR2 is FQNEAQ. Trimming stripped 7 bases from V and 2 bases from J, with 11 bases between. As DNA, the CDR3 is TGTGCCAGCAACCCTGGAGGGAACTATGGCTACACCTTC. It codes for CASNPGGNYGYTF.

This clone was observed a single time. V usage is TRBV19 and J usage is TRBJ1-2; no clear D gene. This CDR3 contains 14 residues. Germline V gene lookup returns CDR1 LNHDA and CDR2 SQIVND (reference sequence). Between the trimmed V and J ends, which lost 6 bases and 5 bases, there was a span of 16 bases. CDR3 in amino acids: CASSTRDGRYGYTF. Written as DNA, the CDR3 is TGTGCCAGTAGCACCCGGGATGGGCGTTATGGCTACACCTTC.

The chain carries TRBV6-5 and TRBJ2-7, with 12 bases lining up with TRBD2. CDR1 is MNHEY, CDR2 SVGAGI, per germline. V lost 6 bases and J lost 4; bases outside the gene matches: 7. This CDR3 is built from 15 residues. The CDR3 coding sequence is TGTGCCAGCAGGAGACTAGCGGGAGTTCGGTACGAGCAGTACTTC. This encodes CASRRLAGVRYEQYF.

This rearrangement joins TRBV7-2 to TRBJ2-7, with D possibly being TRBD1 or TRBD2 (5 bases each). Germline V gives CDR1 SGHTA, CDR2 FQGNSA. Between the trimmed V and J ends, which lost 2 bases and 0 bases, there was a span of 8 bases. The length of the CDR3 is 14 residues. The CDR3 protein is CASSLHGASYEQYF. The CDR3 DNA reads as TGTGCCAGCAGCTTACACGGGGCCTCCTACGAGCAGTACTTC.

The gene calls are TRBV28 and TRBJ1-5; 9 nucleotides match TRBD1. V dropped 7 bases and J dropped 7; count of bases not matched to a gene: 11. The CDR3 contains 15 residues. Germline CDR1 is MDHEN and CDR2 is SYDVKM. The CDR3 sequence is CASIQEGQGSQPQHF. CDR3 DNA sequence: TGTGCCAGCATCCAGGAAGGACAGGGGAGCCAGCCCCAGCATTTT.

The chain has TRBV28 and TRBJ2-1; D is perhaps TRBD1 (5 bases). The germline V and J ends were trimmed by 6 bases and 0 bases, with 15 bases remaining between them. The CDR3 loop spans 16 amino acids. Germline V gene lookup returns CDR1 MDHEN and CDR2 SYDVKM. CDR3 sequence reads: CASRHRQGGSYNEQFF. CDR3 bases: TGTGCCAGCAGACACCGCCAGGGCGGCTCCTACAATGAGCAGTTCTTC.

This clone was recorded once. The V and J genes are TRBV7-2 and TRBJ2-7; D ambiguous. The V and J ends lost 8 bases and 0 bases respectively, with 11 bases between them. Germline values: CDR1 SGHTA, CDR2 FQGNSA. This CDR3 contains 13 residues. Here the CDR3 DNA reads TGTGCCAGCCAGTCCTTTTCCTCCTACGAGCAGTACTTC. Translation gives CASQSFSSYEQYF.

This chain joins TRBV6-2 or TRBV6-3 and TRBJ2-7; 7 positions agree with TRBD1. The germline V gene has CDR1 MNHEY and CDR2 SVGEGT. Trimming cost V 5 bases and J 2 bases; bases outside gene matches: 9. This CDR3 region has 15 residues. CDR3 sequence: CASSQRRQGAYEQYF. The CDR3, as DNA: TGTGCCAGCAGTCAGCGGAGGCAGGGGGCCTACGAGCAGTACTTC.

The chain recombines TRBV7-9 with TRBJ1-2; D uncertain. This CDR3 has 15 residues. V shed 5 bases and J shed 4 bases, with 17 bases lying between them. From germline, CDR1 is SEHNR and CDR2 FQNEAQ (reference sequence). CDR3 residues: CASSRVGAEAYGYTF. CDR3 nucleotides: TGTGCCAGCAGCCGAGTCGGAGCCGAGGCCTATGGCTACACCTTC.

This rearrangement joins TRBV10-1 to TRBJ2-2; D ambiguous. The ends were cut back, 6 bases at V and 1 base at J, with 9 bases in the middle. The CDR3 has 14 amino acids. Germline V gene lookup returns CDR1 WNHNN and CDR2 SYGVQD (reference sequence). The CDR3 coding sequence is TGCGCCAGCAGCCCCGTTGGGAACACCGGGGAGCTGTTTTTT. It yields the protein CASSPVGNTGELFF.

CDR3 sequence reads: CASSWDRTNEKLFF. CDR3 in DNA: TGTGCCAGCAGTTGGGACAGAACCAATGAAAAACTGTTTTTT. The rearrangement links TRBV6-6 to TRBJ1-4; 7 nucleotides align to TRBD1. The CDR3 spans 14 residues. V shed 4 bases and J 5 bases; nucleotides not matched to a gene: 4. CDR1 is MNHNY, CDR2 SVGAGI, per germline (reference sequence).

The chain has TRBV27 and TRBJ2-5, with 8 bases fitting TRBD1. The junction had 6 bases not matched to a gene; V was cut back by 10 bases and J by 5 bases. In germline, CDR1 is MNHEY, CDR2 SMNVEV (reference sequence). The CDR3 runs 12 residues. CDR3 residues: CATQGARETQYF. CDR3 in DNA: TGTGCCACTCAGGGGGCTCGGGAGACCCAGTACTTC.

The V call is TRBV11-3, the J call TRBJ2-7; D unresolved. CDR3 size: 13 residues. The V gene's germline CDR1 is SGHNT and CDR2 YENEEA. Trimming pared 2 bases from V and 2 bases from J, leaving 7 bases between. In nucleotides, the CDR3 is TGTGCCAGCAGCTTAAGTGGACCCTACGAGCAGTACTTC. Translated, it gives CASSLSGPYEQYF. The complete variable domain, with remaining parts taken from reference TRBV11-3 and TRBJ2-7, reads EAGVVQSPRYKIIEKKQPVAFWCNPISGHNTLYWYLQNLGQGPELLIRYENEEAVDDSQLPKDRFSAERLKGVDSTLKIQPAELGDSAVYLCASSLSGPYEQYFGPGTRLTVT.

V gene TRBV5-1 combines with J gene TRBJ2-7; 7 nucleotides align to TRBD2. Per the germline V gene, CDR1 is SGHRS and CDR2 is YFSETQ. Germline trimming cut 4 bases from V and 2 bases from J; bases unmatched to any gene: 3. The CDR3 loop spans 13 amino acids. The CDR3 protein is CASSVGTTYEQYF. As DNA, the CDR3 is TGCGCCAGCAGCGTCGGGACTACCTACGAGCAGTACTTC. Using reference TRBV5-1 and TRBJ2-7 for the parts outside the CDR3, the full variable domain is KAGVTQTPRYLIKTRGQQVTLSCSPISGHRSVSWYQQTPGQGLQFLFEYFSETQRNKGNFPGRFSGRQFSNSRSEMNVSTLELGDSALYLCASSVGTTYEQYFGPGTRLTVT.

The chain is built from TRBV5-4 and TRBJ1-3; 9 bases are shared with TRBD1. The CDR3 has 15 amino acids. The J segment lost 2 bases and the V segment lost 4 bases, leaving 4 bases of the junction unmatched. Germline CDR1 is SGHNT and CDR2 is YYREEE (reference sequence). CDR3 protein: CASSAGQGAGNTIYF. In nucleotides, the CDR3 is TGTGCCAGCAGCGCGGGACAGGGCGCTGGAAACACCATATATTTT.